This TCR beta chain came from a study of T cell repertoires in cytomegalovirus infection. Turning to the study itself: Selection of CMV epitopes for the study included recently identified HLA-C-restricted and well-studied HLA-B-restricted ones. Both a matching HLA type and CMV infection were indicated by public TCR beta signatures.

TCRdb processed the reads anew with MiXCR; each CDR3 protein has one entry. Seen here are roughly 990,000 distinct CDR3 sequences, approximately 31% observed once, and the top ten hold around 15%. Trimming pared 3 bases from V and 1 base from J, leaving 9 bases between. This CDR3 has 14 amino acids. CDR1 and CDR2 from the germline V gene are KGHSH and LQKENI. This clonotype was observed a handful of times. Its antigen remains unknown. Study results and caveats: HLA-C-restricted TCR beta clonotypes specific for CMV led the ex vivo response.

Material: cultured CD8+ T cells from PBMCs, obtained from culture after CMV antigen stimulation. The receptor comes from a human donor in good health (CMV status not recorded). Some clones in this sample may be carry-over from other donors' samples. The chain carries TRBV18 and TRBJ1-2, with D unclear. The CDR3 DNA sequence: TGTGCCAGCTCACCCCGGGGAGATAACTATGGCTACACCTTC. It encodes CASSPRGDNYGYTF.